Shown below are 7 T cell receptor beta chains from a single sample sequenced in a study of CDR3 diversity in severe acne (dated by TCRdb to between 2017 and 2020). Libraries were built with PCR. Sequencing relied on an Illumina HiSeq 2000. TCRdb reprocessed the public reads (quality trimming at Q25 with fastp, clone calling with MiXCR) and kept in-frame beta chains. When rows share a CDR3 protein, they turn into one entry using the most common DNA and genes. This sample has under 95,000 distinct CDR3 sequences in its table, and roughly half of those were observed once. The top ten constitute roughly a tenth of the sample. Sequencing was done on a sample of blood. Receptor source: a male donor in good health, serving as a control.

In the case of this clonotype: The DNA is omitted, as the CDR3 cannot be located on it reliably, and the CDR3 follows TCRdb's listing. The V call is TRBV7-9, the J call TRBJ1-5; TRBD1 reflects the table's D call only, with no check against the DNA. Germline V CDR1 and CDR2: SEHNR, FQNEAQ (reference sequence). The CDR3 sequence runs 20 residues, both termini included. The CDR3 loop reads CASSLGPGSSYEQYFGPQHF.

A note on this clonotype: One end of the junction is discordant with germline, which a read error may explain. This rearrangement joins TRBV7-9 to TRBJ2-3; D ambiguous. CDR3 length: 12 amino acids. CDR1 is SEHNR, CDR2 FQNEAQ, per germline (reference sequence). CDR3 in amino acids: CVSSSRHNEQYF. CDR3 coding DNA: TGTGTCAGCAGCTCCCGACACAATGAGCAGTATTTT.

A few counts support this clonotype. The rearrangement uses TRBV6-1 and TRBJ2-7, with a possible D match to TRBD2 (6 bases). Looked up from germline, CDR1 is MNHNS and CDR2 is SASEGT. Trimming took 6 bases from V and 0 from J, leaving 12 bases between them. This CDR3 is built from 14 residues. CDR3 residues: CASRTGTASYEQYF. The CDR3 DNA follows: TGTGCCAGCAGGACCGGGACTGCCTCCTACGAGCAGTACTTC.

This clonotype was observed at least ten times. The chain links TRBV20-1 to TRBJ2-5; D is perhaps TRBD2 (6 bases). V lost 6 bases and J 5 bases, leaving 19 bases between the germline ends. Per germline, CDR1 DFQATT and CDR2 SNEGSKA (reference sequence). The CDR3 contains 14 residues. CDR3 nucleotides: TGCAGTGCGCCCGGGACTGCTAGTGAGGAGACCCAGTACTTC. This sequence encodes CSAPGTASEETQYF.

This clonotype was counted once. The limits of the CDR3 on the DNA are not certain, so only TCRdb's listed CDR3 is given. The genes are TRBV7-9 and TRBJ1-1; the table's D call of TRBD1 was not tested on the DNA. The germline gives CDR1 SEHNR, CDR2 FQNEAQ (reference sequence). The CDR3 is 19 amino acids long, termini counted. CDR3 residues: CASSIYLCSVAGANSEAFF.

Concerning this clonotype: This CDR3 is missing its conserved last phenylalanine or tryptophan, likely due to a read error. The chain has TRBV7-9 and TRBJ2-5, with D tentatively TRBD1 or TRBD2 (5 bases each). V gave up 4 bases and J gave up 5 bases, with 14 bases separating them. CDR1 is SEHNR, CDR2 FQNEAQ, per germline (reference sequence). The CDR3 sequence is 14 residues long. The CDR3 coding sequence is TGTGCCAGCAGCTCCCCCCTGGGGGAGGAGACCCAGTACTCC. This codes for CASSSPLGEETQYS.

This chain links TRBV29-1 with TRBJ2-7, with D possibly TRBD1 on 6 matching bases. The CDR3 totals 11 residues. V was pared by 3 bases and J by 9 bases, with 12 bases between. Germline CDR1 and CDR2: SQVTM and ANQGSEA. The CDR3 nucleotides are TGCAGCGTTGAGGGCCGAGGGGGGCAGTACTTC. Translation gives CSVEGRGGQYF.